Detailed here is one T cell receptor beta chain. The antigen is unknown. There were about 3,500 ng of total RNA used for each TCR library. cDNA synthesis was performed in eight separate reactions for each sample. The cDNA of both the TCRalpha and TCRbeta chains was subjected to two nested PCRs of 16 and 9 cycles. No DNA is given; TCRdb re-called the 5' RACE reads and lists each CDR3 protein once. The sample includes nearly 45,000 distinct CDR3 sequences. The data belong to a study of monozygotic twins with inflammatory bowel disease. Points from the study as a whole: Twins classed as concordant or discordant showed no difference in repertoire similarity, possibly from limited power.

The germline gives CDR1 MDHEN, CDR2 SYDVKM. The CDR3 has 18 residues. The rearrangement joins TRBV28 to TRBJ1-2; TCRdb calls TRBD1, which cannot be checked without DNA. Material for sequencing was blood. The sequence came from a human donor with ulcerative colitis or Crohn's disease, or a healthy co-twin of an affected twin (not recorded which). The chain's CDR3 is CASSLPLGRTTPGHGYTF.